A single sample is the source of the 26 T cell receptor beta chains below, sequenced in a study of T-cell memory formation after mild COVID-19. TCRdb itself ran the 5' RACE reads through MiXCR, one entry per CDR3 protein. The sample lists 200,000 to 250,000 distinct CDR3 sequences; approximately 9% were seen once. The specimen was PBMCs or a T cell subset sorted from them (not recorded which). Receptors were obtained from a man between 18 and 29 years old who had mild COVID-19 (a few samples of this study predate the infection). Cell type and time point are not known.

This clonotype has a count of ten or more. The V gene is TRBV18, the J gene TRBJ2-5, with TRBD2 matching 12 bases. Germline CDR1 is KGHSH and CDR2 is LQKENI. Germline trimming cut 4 bases from V and 4 bases from J; bases unmatched to any gene: 7. The CDR3 is made up of 16 amino acids. CDR3 nucleotides: TGTGCCAGCTCACTTCGGACTAGCGGGGAGGGAGAGACCCAGTACTTC. Translating it yields CASSLRTSGEGETQYF.

This rearrangement joins TRBV27 to TRBJ1-5; TRBD1 is a possible D gene (6 bases). V was cut by 0 bases and J by 5 bases, with 11 bases left in between. CDR1 and CDR2 from the germline V gene are MNHEY and SMNVEV (reference sequence). This CDR3 region has 15 residues. CDR3 sequence: CASSLSAGDYQPQHF. In DNA, the CDR3 is TGTGCCAGCAGTTTATCGGCAGGGGATTATCAGCCCCAGCATTTT.

In its sample, this clonotype was seen once. The V gene is TRBV6-2 or TRBV6-3, the J gene TRBJ2-1, with D unclear. Germline assignment: CDR1 MNHEY and CDR2 SVGEGT. The length of the CDR3 is 12 residues. The V end was cut by 5 bases, the J end by 6 bases, with 8 bases between. CDR3 nucleotide sequence: TGTGCCAGCAGTGGAAGGGTCAATGAGCAGTTCTTC. It yields the protein CASSGRVNEQFF.

This clonotype was recorded a few times. The rearrangement links TRBV12-3 or TRBV12-4 to TRBJ2-5, with a possible D match to TRBD2 (5 bases). Trimming took off 1 base at V and 1 base at J, with 13 bases between the two ends. This CDR3 spans 16 amino acids. The CDR3 reads CASSLEGRGFQETQYF. DNA of the CDR3: TGTGCCAGCAGTTTAGAGGGTCGGGGATTCCAAGAGACCCAGTACTTC.

This clonotype was seen at least ten times. The V gene is TRBV5-1, the J gene TRBJ2-3, with D unclear. Germline values: CDR1 SGHRS, CDR2 YFSETQ. Between the trimmed V and J ends, which lost 0 bases and 2 bases, there was a span of 10 bases. The CDR3 extends over 15 amino acids. CDR3 sequence (DNA): TGCGCCAGCAGCTTGGGAGGTCAGATCACAGATACGCAGTATTTT. Amino acid sequence: CASSLGGQITDTQYF.

This clonotype is a singleton in its sample. The J gene is TRBJ2-6, the V gene TRBV6-5; D not certain. Trimming took off 5 bases at V and 1 base at J, with 9 bases between the two ends. CDR3 length: 15 amino acids. Germline V CDR1 and CDR2: MNHEY, SVGAGI. CDR3 in DNA: TGTGCCAGCAGTAACGGGCCGTCTGGGGCCAACGTCCTGACTTTC. This sequence encodes CASSNGPSGANVLTF.

This clonotype was observed a few times. The chain employs TRBV7-7 and TRBJ1-1, with 10 positions matching TRBD1. V trimming: 5 bases; J trimming: 4 bases; junction bases outside the gene matches: 4. CDR1 SSHAT and CDR2 FNYEAQ come from the germline V gene (reference sequence). The CDR3 is 14 amino acids. The CDR3 region has the DNA TGTGCCAGCAGCCCATGGACAGGGGGCACTGAAGCTTTCTTT. It specifies CASSPWTGGTEAFF.

This chain connects TRBV20-1 to TRBJ2-5; 9 bases are a match to TRBD2. The CDR3 is 17 amino acids. The V segment lost 3 bases and the J segment 5 bases; nucleotides outside the gene matches: 16. CDR1 is DFQATT, CDR2 SNEGSKA, per germline (reference sequence). The CDR3 is CSASPPTGLASSETQYF. DNA of the CDR3: TGCAGTGCTAGTCCGCCTACAGGACTAGCGAGCTCGGAGACCCAGTACTTC.

Ten or more counts support this clonotype. The chain is built from TRBV5-1 and TRBJ2-2, with 9 nucleotides matching TRBD1. From germline, CDR1 is SGHRS and CDR2 YFSETQ. The CDR3 has 15 residues. With 4 bases clipped from V and 5 bases from J, the junction kept 6 bases outside the gene matches. The CDR3 DNA reads TGCGCCAGCAGCCCGGACAGGGGAGGAACCGGGGAGCTGTTTTTT. Residues: CASSPDRGGTGELFF.

This clonotype came up many times. The rearrangement links TRBV7-8 to TRBJ2-2; 8 nucleotides match TRBD1. In germline, CDR1 is SGHVS, CDR2 FQNEAQ. The CDR3 is made up of 15 amino acids. Trimming at V came to 5 bases and at J to 6 bases, leaving 8 bases not matched to a gene. CDR3 coding DNA: TGTGCCAGCAGCGAGCAGGGGGCAAGCGCCGGGGAGCTGTTTTTT. Amino acid sequence: CASSEQGASAGELFF.

The chain joins TRBV4-2 to TRBJ2-3; 11 bases map to TRBD2. The ends lost 3 bases at V and 3 bases at J; junction bases unmatched: 8. The germline V gene encodes CDR1 LGHNA and CDR2 YNFKEQ. This CDR3 is built from 17 residues. The DNA for the CDR3 is TGTGCCAGCAGCCAGCAGACTAGCGGGGTTTCAACAGATACGCAGTATTTT. Translation: CASSQQTSGVSTDTQYF.

The V gene is TRBV5-4, the J gene TRBJ1-5, with a weak D call TRBD1 (5 bases). The CDR3 covers 14 residues. Per germline, CDR1 SGHNT and CDR2 YYREEE (reference sequence). V was pared by 4 bases and J by 1 base, with 9 bases between. The CDR3 is CASSNRDSNQPQHF. As DNA, the CDR3 is TGTGCCAGCAGCAACCGGGACAGCAATCAGCCCCAGCATTTT.

In its sample, this clonotype was seen many times. The chain combines TRBV20-1 with TRBJ1-2; D possibly corresponds to TRBD1 (5 bases). V gave up 3 bases and J gave up 6 bases, with 14 bases separating them. In germline, CDR1 is DFQATT, CDR2 SNEGSKA (reference sequence). This CDR3 contains 13 residues. The CDR3 loop is CSASGHIRDGYTF. The CDR3 nucleotides read TGCAGTGCTAGCGGACACATAAGAGATGGCTACACCTTC.

This clonotype was picked up a small number of times. This chain joins TRBV6-2 or TRBV6-3 and TRBJ2-7; tentative D call: TRBD2 (6 bases). Looked up from germline, CDR1 is MNHEY and CDR2 is SVGEGT. This CDR3 is 14 amino acids long. V lost 2 bases to trimming and J lost 7 bases, with 15 bases between them. The CDR3 nucleotides are TGTGCCAGCAGTTACAACCTAGCGACGGGAGAGCAGTACTTC. Translation gives CASSYNLATGEQYF.

This clonotype was seen more than once but under ten times. The J gene is TRBJ1-4, the V gene TRBV19; possibly TRBD1 for D (6 bases). The CDR3 covers 13 residues. V was pared by 8 bases and J by 7 bases, with 14 bases between. The germline gives CDR1 LNHDA, CDR2 SQIVND (reference sequence). CDR3 loop: CASSRGGGEKLFF. CDR3 nucleotide sequence: TGTGCCAGTTCCAGGGGAGGAGGTGAAAAACTGTTTTTT. Combining the CDR3 with reference TRBV19 and TRBJ1-4 gives the whole variable domain DGGITQSPKYLFRKEGQNVTLSCEQNLNHDAMYWYRQDPGQGLRLIYYSQIVNDFQKGDIAEGYSVSREKKESFPLTVTSAQKNPTAFYLCASSRGGGEKLFFGSGTQLSVL.

This clonotype appeared a few times. The chain joins TRBV7-6 to TRBJ2-2, with D tentatively TRBD2 (5 bases). Per germline, CDR1 SGHVS and CDR2 FNYEAQ. CDR3 length equals 16 residues. Trimming removed 5 bases from V and 4 bases from J, with 17 bases in between. CDR3 DNA: TGTGCCAGCAGCCCTAGCTTGGCGGATGGCACCGGGGAGCTGTTTTTT. Translating gives CASSPSLADGTGELFF.

There are a few counts of this clonotype. The chain uses TRBV12-3 or TRBV12-4 and TRBJ1-6; TRBD1 aligns across 7 bases. The length of the CDR3 is 15 residues. J lost 10 bases, V lost 6 bases, and 12 bases had no gene match. CDR3 protein: CASRTGAFGWSPLHF. The CDR3 DNA is TGTGCCAGCAGAACAGGGGCCTTCGGGTGGTCACCCCTCCACTTT.

This rearrangement joins TRBV9 to TRBJ2-5; TRBD1 agrees at 8 bases. This CDR3 is 14 amino acids long. Germline CDR1 is SGDLS and CDR2 is YYNGEE. The junction had 7 bases not matched to a gene; V was cut back by 3 bases and J by 6 bases. CDR3 coding DNA: TGTGCCAGCAGCGGGACAGGGAATCCTAAGACCCAGTACTTC. This translates into CASSGTGNPKTQYF.

This clonotype was observed a handful of times. The chain couples TRBV6-1 to TRBJ2-1, with 9 bases identical to TRBD2. Germline-derived CDR1 and CDR2 are MNHNS and SASEGT. The CDR3 runs 13 residues. The V gene end was trimmed by 6 bases and the J gene end by 6 bases; junction bases not matched to a gene: 3. CDR3 amino acids: CASRLAGFNEQFF. DNA of the CDR3: TGTGCCAGCAGACTAGCGGGCTTCAATGAGCAGTTCTTC.

This clonotype was recorded only once. The rearrangement links TRBV10-3 to TRBJ2-7, with 10 bases identical to TRBD2. This CDR3 has 15 residues. The junction had 6 bases not matched to a gene; V was cut back by 5 bases and J by 2 bases. Looked up from germline, CDR1 is ENHRY and CDR2 is SYGVKD. The CDR3 nucleotides are TGTGCCATCAGTAACTCTAGCGGGGGAACCTACGAGCAGTACTTC. Translated: CAISNSSGGTYEQYF.

The table lists this clonotype with a few counts. The chain is built from TRBV7-9 and TRBJ1-4; unclear D gene. Trimming left V 1 base short and J 5 bases short, with 5 bases between. Germline loops: CDR1 SEHNR, CDR2 FQNEAQ (reference sequence). This CDR3 has 13 residues. The CDR3 spells CASSLVSNEKLFF. CDR3 sequence (DNA): TGTGCCAGCAGCTTAGTATCCAATGAAAAACTGTTTTTT.

The chain carries TRBV6-5 and TRBJ1-6; the match to TRBD1 covers 8 bases. The junction had 5 bases not matched to a gene; V was cut back by 1 base and J by 9 bases. The CDR3 has 15 residues. Germline V gives CDR1 MNHEY, CDR2 SVGAGI. CDR3 sequence reads: CASSYYRGKGSPLHF. The CDR3 DNA reads TGTGCCAGCAGTTACTACAGGGGGAAGGGTTCACCCCTCCACTTT.

This clonotype was seen ten or more times. A read error may account for a junction end that differs from germline. The genes are TRBV7-7 and TRBJ2-5, with 10 bases fitting TRBD1. This CDR3 has 14 amino acids. In germline, CDR1 is SSHAT, CDR2 FNYEAQ (reference sequence). This chain's CDR3 is CASSLWTGGETQYF. CDR3 coding DNA: TGTGCTAGCAGCTTGTGGACAGGGGGAGAGACCCAGTACTTC.

This clonotype was found a few times. The chain uses TRBV5-1 and TRBJ2-5; D is uncertain. The V end lost 4 bases, the J end lost 1 base, and 11 bases lay between the germline ends. CDR3 length: 14 amino acids. CDR1 and CDR2 from the germline V gene are SGHRS and YFSETQ. The CDR3 region has the DNA TGCGCCAGCAGCAGGGTCCCCCCCCAAGAGACCCAGTACTTC. It is translated as CASSRVPPQETQYF.

At least ten counts were recorded for this clonotype. The chain couples TRBV11-2 to TRBJ2-4; possible D gene TRBD1, 6 bases. The V and J ends lost 5 bases and 9 bases respectively, with 20 bases between them. CDR1 and CDR2 (germline): SGHAT, FQNNGV. This CDR3 contains 15 residues. The DNA of the CDR3 is TGTGCCAGCAGCACCATGACAGGCGATTTGGGCATTCAGTACTTC. Translating gives CASSTMTGDLGIQYF.

The V and J genes are TRBV3-1 and TRBJ2-4; D perhaps matches TRBD1 (5 bases). CDR3 length: 13 residues. Germline CDR1 reads LGHDT; CDR2 reads YNNKEL (reference sequence). V gave up 0 bases and J gave up 7 bases, with 7 bases separating them. The CDR3 region has the DNA TGTGCCAGCAGCCAAGATTCAGGGAACATTCAGTACTTC. Its translation: CASSQDSGNIQYF.